Following are 14 T cell receptor beta chains from one sample sequenced in a study of cytomegalovirus exposure and HLA in healthy donors. PCR used 60 Vbeta primers and 13 Jbeta primers. Profiled with immunoSEQ multiplex PCR; TCRdb holds only in-frame clones, not every one. The table lists roughly 160,000 clones, about 80% of them singletons. What was sequenced was PBMCs. Receptors originate from a man aged 30 to 39 in good health and CMV-seropositive.

The rearrangement links TRBV6-1 to TRBJ2-3; 7 positions match TRBD2. The V gene end was trimmed by 7 bases and the J gene end by 1 base; junction bases not matched to a gene: 8. CDR1 and CDR2 (germline): MNHNS, SASEGT. The CDR3 runs 15 residues. The CDR3 bases are TGTGCCAGCACTGGGGTGGCGGGGGGCACAGATACGCAGTATTTT. This codes for CASTGVAGGTDTQYF.

J is TRBJ2-3 and V is TRBV4-1, with 10 nucleotides matching TRBD2. The germline gives CDR1 MGHRA, CDR2 YSYEKL. This CDR3 comprises 16 residues. Germline trimming cut 4 bases from V and 6 bases from J; bases unmatched to any gene: 10. The CDR3 coding sequence is TGCGCCAGCAGCCTGAATCTAGCGGGGGTCAGGGATACGCAGTATTTT. As protein: CASSLNLAGVRDTQYF.

V is TRBV6-1 and J is TRBJ2-7; D is possibly TRBD1 (6 bases). The V gene lost 6 bases and the J gene lost 7 bases, with 22 bases spanning the gap. Germline values: CDR1 MNHNS, CDR2 SASEGT. This CDR3 is built from 15 residues. The CDR3, as DNA: TGTGCCAGCAGCCTCCATGCAGGGGACGCCTTAGAGCAGTACTTC. Translated: CASSLHAGDALEQYF.

The V call is TRBV7-6, the J call TRBJ2-1, with a tentative D call TRBD2 (5 bases). V was trimmed by 5 bases and J by 7 bases, leaving 12 bases between them. CDR1 SGHVS and CDR2 FNYEAQ come from the germline V gene. The CDR3 is made up of 13 amino acids. In nucleotides, the CDR3 is TGTGCCAGCAGCCCCGAGGGTGGGAATGAGCAGTTCTTC. Translated, it gives CASSPEGGNEQFF.

The V gene is TRBV6-4, the J gene TRBJ1-2, with 10 bases lining up with TRBD1. The CDR3 has 14 residues. The germline gives CDR1 MRHNA, CDR2 SNTAGT. Germline trimming cut 6 bases from V and 4 bases from J; bases unmatched to any gene: 5. For the CDR3, the DNA is TGTGCCAGCAGCCCGACAGGGGGCGGCTATGGCTACACCTTC. Translating gives CASSPTGGGYGYTF.

J is TRBJ1-2 and V is TRBV7-2; 8 bases fit TRBD1. The CDR3 contains 14 residues. Germline assignment: CDR1 SGHTA and CDR2 FQGNSA. V gave up 5 bases and J gave up 2 bases; unmatched junction bases: 4. CDR3 amino acids: CASSPWTGNYGYTF. As DNA, the CDR3 is TGTGCCAGCAGCCCGTGGACAGGGAACTATGGCTACACCTTC.

A word on this clone: Other DNA sequences in the sample encode the same CDR3. CDR3 nucleotides: TGCGCCAGCAGCTTAGACAGGGGAGAGACCCAGTACTTC. Translation gives CASSLDRGETQYF. The V and J genes are TRBV5-1 and TRBJ2-5; 8 bases align to TRBD1. The ends lost 2 bases at V and 4 bases at J; junction bases unmatched: 1. This CDR3 is built from 13 residues. Germline lookup yields CDR1 SGHRS and CDR2 YFSETQ.

The chain carries TRBV6-5 and TRBJ2-1, with D maybe TRBD2 (7 bases). The V and J ends lost 0 bases and 5 bases respectively, with 14 bases between them. From germline, CDR1 is MNHEY and CDR2 SVGAGI. The CDR3 is made up of 16 amino acids. CDR3 sequence (DNA): TGTGCCAGCAGTTACTCGTTGGGGGAGGGGGACAATGAGCAGTTCTTC. Protein sequence: CASSYSLGEGDNEQFF.

This clone was seen once. The genes are TRBV4-1 and TRBJ2-7; 10 nucleotides line up with TRBD2. Germline CDR1 reads MGHRA; CDR2 reads YSYEKL. Trimming removed 3 bases from V and 0 bases from J; junction bases left unmatched: 5. This CDR3 has 16 amino acids. Here the CDR3 DNA reads TGCGCCAGCAGCCATCTTCTAGCGGGGGCCTCCTACGAGCAGTACTTC. It encodes CASSHLLAGASYEQYF.

The rearrangement joins TRBV2 to TRBJ2-3, with unresolved D. Per the germline V gene, CDR1 is SNHLY and CDR2 is FYNNEI. The V gene lost 7 bases and the J gene lost 0 bases, with 11 bases spanning the gap. This CDR3 is built from 14 residues. CDR3 region: CASNPGPSTDTQYF. The DNA for the CDR3 is TGTGCCAGCAATCCAGGCCCTAGCACAGATACGCAGTATTTT.

The genes are TRBV25-1 and TRBJ2-1; 10 bases align to TRBD1. Germline lookup yields CDR1 MGHDK and CDR2 SYGVNS. This CDR3 is 14 amino acids long. Losses at the gene ends were 6 bases for V and 1 base for J; bases not matched to a gene: 0. The CDR3 DNA follows: TGTGCCAGCAGGGACAGGGGGTCCTACAATGAGCAGTTCTTC. It encodes CASRDRGSYNEQFF. Supplemented by reference TRBV25-1 and TRBJ2-1, the full variable domain reads EADIYQTPRYLVIGTGKKITLECSQTMGHDKMYWYQQDPGMELHLIHYSYGVNSTEKGDLSSESTVSRIRTEHFPLTLESARPSHTSQYLCASRDRGSYNEQFFGPGTRLTVL.

The rearrangement joins TRBV28 to TRBJ2-6, with no clear D. The germline V and J ends were trimmed by 6 bases and 0 bases, with 9 bases remaining between them. CDR1 and CDR2 from the germline V gene are MDHEN and SYDVKM. This CDR3 contains 15 residues. CDR3 sequence (DNA): TGTGCCAGCAGACGTACAGCCTCTGGGGCCAACGTCCTGACTTTC. Its translation is CASRRTASGANVLTF.

The CDR3 is CASSWIERGTNEQFF. CDR3 bases: TGTGCCAGCAGTTGGATCGAGCGGGGCACCAATGAGCAGTTCTTC. J is TRBJ2-1 and V is TRBV27; 7 bases align to TRBD2. CDR1 MNHEY and CDR2 SMNVEV come from the germline V gene (reference sequence). V was pared by 4 bases and J by 6 bases, with 9 bases of the junction left unmatched. The CDR3 has 15 residues.

This chain uses TRBV12-5 with TRBJ1-1, with TRBD1 as a possible D gene (6 bases). Trimming took off 1 base at V and 3 bases at J, with 9 bases between the two ends. The germline CDR1 and CDR2 sequences are LGHNT and FRNRAP. CDR3 length equals 14 residues. Here the CDR3 reads CASGLETGYTEAFF. CDR3 nucleotides: TGTGCTAGTGGTTTGGAGACAGGATACACTGAAGCTTTCTTT. Combining the CDR3 with reference TRBV12-5 and TRBJ1-1 gives the whole variable domain DARVTQTPRHKVTEMGQEVTMRCQPILGHNTVFWYRQTMMQGLELLAYFRNRAPLDDSGMPKDRFSAEMPDATLATLKIQPSEPRDSAVYFCASGLETGYTEAFFGQGTRLTVV.